The entry below gives a single T cell receptor beta chain sequence along with its context. This CDR3 has 12 residues. Trimming removed 3 bases at V and 5 bases at J, with 7 bases between. The data belong to a study of blood T cell repertoires in COVID-19. The method was immunoSEQ multiplex PCR; TCRdb's version includes in-frame clones alone and lacks a portion of them. Of 60,000 to 85,000 clones listed, 75% to 95% are singletons. This clonotype was obtained from a man aged 35-49 years with COVID-19, enrolled during active disease. Sequencing input: peripheral blood. The V and J genes are TRBV12-3 or TRBV12-4 and TRBJ1-2; D not resolved. DNA of the CDR3: TGTGCCAGCAGTTTTGCGGGATATGGCTACACCTTC. It is translated as CASSFAGYGYTF.